This TCR beta chain is drawn from a study of vaccination and CD4 T cells after COVID-19. Study overall: Six male and four female convalescents took part, two of them Hispanic. Post-vaccination specimens were collected at a median of approximately 66 days following dose two (range 14 to 241). Overall study results and limits: The median proportion of reactive clones detected only post-vaccination in convalescent patients was 75% to 90%.

This clonotype was seen a few times. As yet, its antigen is unknown. TCRdb re-called the PCR reads with MiXCR, one entry per CDR3 protein. Altogether approximately 23,000 distinct CDR3 sequences are present, around 53% being singletons, with the ten largest covering approximately 1%. Germline CDR1 and CDR2: SEHNR and FQNEAQ (reference sequence). With V trimmed by 1 base and J by 0 bases, 4 bases remained unmatched. The length of the CDR3 is 17 residues. The chain is built from TRBV7-9 and TRBJ2-7; 12 positions match TRBD2. This TCR was recovered from a human donor who had recovered from COVID-19. Sample: CD4+ T cells from blood, taken before SARS-CoV-2 vaccination. The CDR3 DNA follows: TGTGCCAGCAGCTTAGGGACTAGCGGGGTTAGCTCCTACGAGCAGTACTTC. Translating it yields CASSLGTSGVSSYEQYF.